This TCR beta chain was identified in a study of regulatory T cells in long-lasting Graves disease. Time point of the sample: newly diagnosed GD, antithyroid drugs for less than 3 months. From PBMCs, RNA was extracted and then used to make the TCR library. In this sample, this clonotype turned up a few times. Arm-PCR of CDR3 regions with iRepertoire HTBI primers generated TCR beta libraries. TCRdb re-analysed the multiplex PCR reads in MiXCR, keeping a single row per CDR3 protein. The profile shows hundreds of thousands of distinct CDR3 sequences, roughly 14% of them singletons. The CDR3 is made up of 11 amino acids. V lost 6 bases, J lost 11 bases, and 13 bases lay in between. From germline, CDR1 is SEHNR and CDR2 FQNEAQ (reference sequence). Another study also made use of these data, one on T cells in Graves' hyperthyroidism and ophthalmopathy. That report adds: Researchers ran a first-round RT-PCR on the TCR CDR3 using the HTBI primer set.

Sequencing used peripheral blood mononuclear cells (PBMCs), obtained at new diagnosis, from a patient treated with antithyroid drugs. This sequence was found in a man aged 30 to 45 with Graves disease. This chain joins TRBV7-9 and TRBJ1-1; D uncertain. The CDR3 here is CASSLGVTAFF. The CDR3 bases are TGTGCCAGCAGTCTCGGGGTGACCGCTTTCTTT.